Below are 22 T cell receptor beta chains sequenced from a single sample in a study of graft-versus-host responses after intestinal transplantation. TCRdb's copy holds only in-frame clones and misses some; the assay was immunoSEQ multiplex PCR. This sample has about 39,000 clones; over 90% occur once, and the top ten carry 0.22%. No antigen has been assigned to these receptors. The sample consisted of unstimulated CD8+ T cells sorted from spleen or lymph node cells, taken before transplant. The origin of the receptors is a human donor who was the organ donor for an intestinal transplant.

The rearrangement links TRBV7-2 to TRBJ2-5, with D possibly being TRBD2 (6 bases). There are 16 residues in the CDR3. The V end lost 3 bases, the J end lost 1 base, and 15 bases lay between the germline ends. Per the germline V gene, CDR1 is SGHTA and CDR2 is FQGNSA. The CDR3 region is CASSFREQYPQETQYF. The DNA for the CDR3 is TGTGCCAGCAGCTTCCGGGAGCAATATCCCCAAGAGACCCAGTACTTC.

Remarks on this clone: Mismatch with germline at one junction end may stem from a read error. CDR3 region: CSARGVPQYF. In nucleotides, the CDR3 is TGCAGCGCTAGGGGGGTGCCCCAGTATTTT. The chain recombines TRBV20-1 with TRBJ2-3, with D perhaps given as TRBD1 or TRBD2 (6 bases each). CDR1 and CDR2 (germline): DFQATT, SNEGSKA (reference sequence). This CDR3 region has 10 residues.

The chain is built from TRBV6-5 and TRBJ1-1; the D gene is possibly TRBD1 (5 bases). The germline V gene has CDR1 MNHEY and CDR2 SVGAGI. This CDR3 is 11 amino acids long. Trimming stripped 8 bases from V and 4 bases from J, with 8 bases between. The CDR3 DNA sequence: TGTGCCAGCTGGGGCGGCACTGAAGCTTTCTTT. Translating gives CASWGGTEAFF.

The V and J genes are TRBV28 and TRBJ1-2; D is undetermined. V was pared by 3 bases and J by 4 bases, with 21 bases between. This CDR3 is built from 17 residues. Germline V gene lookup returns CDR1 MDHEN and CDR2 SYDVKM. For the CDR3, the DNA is TGTGCCAGCAGTTTTAGAATCTCTGCCCCGGCCGGCTATGGCTACACCTTC. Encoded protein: CASSFRISAPAGYGYTF.

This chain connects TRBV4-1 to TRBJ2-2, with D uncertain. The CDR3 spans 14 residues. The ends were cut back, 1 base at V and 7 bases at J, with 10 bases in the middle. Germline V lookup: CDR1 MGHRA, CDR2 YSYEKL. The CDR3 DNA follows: TGCGCCAGCAGCCAAGCATCCTACGGCGGGGAGCTGTTTTTT. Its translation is CASSQASYGGELFF.

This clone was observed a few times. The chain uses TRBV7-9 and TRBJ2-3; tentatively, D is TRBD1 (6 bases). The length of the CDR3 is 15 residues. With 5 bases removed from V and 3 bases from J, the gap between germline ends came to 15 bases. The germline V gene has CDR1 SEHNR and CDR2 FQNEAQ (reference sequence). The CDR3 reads CASSNQGYGTDTQYF. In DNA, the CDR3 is TGTGCCAGCAGCAACCAGGGGTATGGGACAGATACGCAGTATTTT.

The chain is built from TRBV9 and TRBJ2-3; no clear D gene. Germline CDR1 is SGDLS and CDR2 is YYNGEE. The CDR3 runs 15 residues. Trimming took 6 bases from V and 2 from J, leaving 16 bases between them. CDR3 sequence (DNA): TGTGCCAGCACCCCGGACGGACCAAACACAGATACGCAGTATTTT. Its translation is CASTPDGPNTDTQYF.

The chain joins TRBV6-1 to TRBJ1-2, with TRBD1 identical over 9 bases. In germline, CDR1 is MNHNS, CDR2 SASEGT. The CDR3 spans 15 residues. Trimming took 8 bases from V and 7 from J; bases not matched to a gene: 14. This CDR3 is CASGRRQGVMPGYTF. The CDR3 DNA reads TGTGCCAGCGGAAGACGACAGGGGGTAATGCCTGGCTACACCTTC.

The CDR3 is CASSARLVEAQYF. DNA for the CDR3: TGTGCCAGCAGCGCGCGACTAGTGGAGGCCCAGTACTTC. The rearrangement uses TRBV7-3 and TRBJ2-5; TRBD2 is a possible D gene (6 bases). V was trimmed by 5 bases and J by 9 bases, leaving 16 bases between them. Germline CDR1 is SGHTA and CDR2 is FQGTGA. The CDR3 runs to 13 residues. The full variable domain, its missing parts supplied by reference TRBV7-3 and TRBJ2-5, is GAGVSQTPSNKVTEKGKYVELRCDPISGHTALYWYRQSLGQGPEFLIYFQGTGAADDSGLPNDRFFAVRPEGSVSTLKIQRTERGDSAVYLCASSARLVEAQYFGPGTRLLVL.

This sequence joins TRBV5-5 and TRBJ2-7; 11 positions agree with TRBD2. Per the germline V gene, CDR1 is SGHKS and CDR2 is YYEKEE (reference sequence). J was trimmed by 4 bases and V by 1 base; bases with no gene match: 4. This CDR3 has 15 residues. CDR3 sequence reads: CASSLIPSGGYEQYF. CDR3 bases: TGTGCCAGCAGCTTGATTCCTAGCGGGGGGTACGAGCAGTACTTC.

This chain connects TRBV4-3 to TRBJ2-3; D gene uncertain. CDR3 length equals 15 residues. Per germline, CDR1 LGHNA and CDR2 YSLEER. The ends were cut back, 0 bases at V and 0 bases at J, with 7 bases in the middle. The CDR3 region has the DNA TGCGCCAGCAGCCAAGATCGGGCTAGCACAGATACGCAGTATTTT. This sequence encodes CASSQDRASTDTQYF.

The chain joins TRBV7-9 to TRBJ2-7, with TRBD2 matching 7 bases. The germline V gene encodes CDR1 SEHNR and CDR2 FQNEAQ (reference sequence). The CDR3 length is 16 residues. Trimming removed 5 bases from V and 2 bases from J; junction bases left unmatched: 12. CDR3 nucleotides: TGTGCCAGCAGCGTATATTACCCTAGCGGAACCTACGAGCAGTACTTC. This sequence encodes CASSVYYPSGTYEQYF.

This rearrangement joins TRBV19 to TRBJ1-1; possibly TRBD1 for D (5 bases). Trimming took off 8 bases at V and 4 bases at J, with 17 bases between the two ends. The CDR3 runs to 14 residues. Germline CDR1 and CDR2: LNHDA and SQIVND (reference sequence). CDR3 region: CASLIREGVTEAFF. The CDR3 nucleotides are TGTGCCAGTTTGATCAGGGAAGGGGTCACTGAAGCTTTCTTT.

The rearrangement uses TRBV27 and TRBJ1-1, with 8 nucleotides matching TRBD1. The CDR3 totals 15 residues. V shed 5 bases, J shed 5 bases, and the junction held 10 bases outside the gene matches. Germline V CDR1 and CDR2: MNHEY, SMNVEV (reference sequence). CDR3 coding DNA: TGTGCCAGCAGTCTCGGACAGGGCGGGAGGACTGAAGCTTTCTTT. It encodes CASSLGQGGRTEAFF.

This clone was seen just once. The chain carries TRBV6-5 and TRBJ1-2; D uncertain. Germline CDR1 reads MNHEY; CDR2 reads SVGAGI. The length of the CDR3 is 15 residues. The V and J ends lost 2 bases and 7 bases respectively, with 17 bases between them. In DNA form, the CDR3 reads TGTGCCAGCAGTTACCTCCATTTGGACGGAACTGGCTACACCTTC. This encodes CASSYLHLDGTGYTF.

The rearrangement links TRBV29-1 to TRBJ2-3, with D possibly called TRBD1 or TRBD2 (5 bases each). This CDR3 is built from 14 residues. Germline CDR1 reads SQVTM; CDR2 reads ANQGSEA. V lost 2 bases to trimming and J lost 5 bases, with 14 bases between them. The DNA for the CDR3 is TGCAGCGTTGAACTCTGGGGGACGGGAGATACGCAGTATTTT. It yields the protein CSVELWGTGDTQYF.

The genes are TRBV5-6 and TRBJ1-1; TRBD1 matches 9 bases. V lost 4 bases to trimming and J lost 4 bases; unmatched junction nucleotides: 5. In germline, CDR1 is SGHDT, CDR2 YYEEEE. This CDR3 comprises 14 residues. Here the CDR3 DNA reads TGTGCCAGCAGCCCCGGGACAGGGTTCACTGAAGCTTTCTTT. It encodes CASSPGTGFTEAFF. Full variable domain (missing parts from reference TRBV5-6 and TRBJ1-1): DAGVTQSPTHLIKTRGQQVTLRCSPKSGHDTVSWYQQALGQGPQFIFQYYEEEERQRGNFPDRFSGHQFPNYSSELNVNALLLGDSALYLCASSPGTGFTEAFFGQGTRLTVV.

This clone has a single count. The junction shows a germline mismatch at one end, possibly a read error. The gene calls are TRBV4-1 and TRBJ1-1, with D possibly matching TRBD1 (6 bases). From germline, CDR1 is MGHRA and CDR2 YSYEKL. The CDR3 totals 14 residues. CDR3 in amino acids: CASSQEGGNTEAFF. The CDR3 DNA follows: TGTGCCAGCAGCCAAGAAGGGGGGAACACTGAAGCTTTCTTT.

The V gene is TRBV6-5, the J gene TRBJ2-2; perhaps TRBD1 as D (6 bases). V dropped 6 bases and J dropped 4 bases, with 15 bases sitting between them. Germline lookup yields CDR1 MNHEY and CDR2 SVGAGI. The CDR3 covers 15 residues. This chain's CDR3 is CASREYRDVTGELFF. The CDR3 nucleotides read TGTGCCAGCAGGGAATACAGGGATGTCACCGGGGAGCTGTTTTTT.

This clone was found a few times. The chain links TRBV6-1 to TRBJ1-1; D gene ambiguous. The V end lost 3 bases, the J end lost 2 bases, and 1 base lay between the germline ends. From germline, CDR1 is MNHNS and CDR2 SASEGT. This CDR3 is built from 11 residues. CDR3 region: CASSDNTEAFF. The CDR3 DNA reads TGTGCCAGCAGTGACAACACTGAAGCTTTCTTT.

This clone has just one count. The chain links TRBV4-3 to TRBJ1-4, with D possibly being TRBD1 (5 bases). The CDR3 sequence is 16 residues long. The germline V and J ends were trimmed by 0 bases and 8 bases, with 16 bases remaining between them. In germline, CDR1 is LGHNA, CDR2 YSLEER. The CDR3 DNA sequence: TGCGCCAGCAGCCAAGATCAGGCGGGGGGAGTCGAAAAACTGTTTTTT. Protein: CASSQDQAGGVEKLFF.

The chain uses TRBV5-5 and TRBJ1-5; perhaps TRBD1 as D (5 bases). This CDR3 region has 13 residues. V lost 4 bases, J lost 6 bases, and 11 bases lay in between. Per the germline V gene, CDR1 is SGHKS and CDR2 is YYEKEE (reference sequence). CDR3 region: CASSPRGSQPQHF. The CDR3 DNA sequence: TGTGCCAGCAGCCCTAGGGGAAGTCAGCCCCAGCATTTT.